These T cell receptor beta chains were read from a single sample in a study of cytomegalovirus exposure and HLA in healthy donors. Here immunoSEQ multiplex PCR was the method, and the copy in TCRdb shows in-frame clones only, minus some. The sample comprises 150,000 to 200,000 clones, 80% of which are singletons, and roughly 0.65% rests with the top ten. Sequenced material: PBMCs. These receptors were collected from a boy aged 5-17 years in good health and CMV-seronegative. Each CDR3 is given with its conserved first and last residue. Each record gives: CDR3 protein, J gene, V gene.

cdr3_aa: CASSFFRTGLSWGYTF
j_call: TRBJ1-2
v_call: TRBV27

cdr3_aa: CASSTGLASYNEQFF
j_call: TRBJ2-1
v_call: TRBV6-4

cdr3_aa: CAITEGTNTEAFF
j_call: TRBJ1-1
v_call: TRBV10-3

cdr3_aa: CASGLVGGAREQYF
j_call: TRBJ2-7
v_call: TRBV12-5

cdr3_aa: CASSLADRVNQPQHF
j_call: TRBJ1-5
v_call: TRBV5-8

cdr3_aa: CASSRRVAGANVLTF
j_call: TRBJ2-6
v_call: TRBV27

cdr3_aa: CASSLGLNQPQHF
j_call: TRBJ1-5
v_call: TRBV7-2

cdr3_aa: CATSKEYLLRGGRTEAFF
j_call: TRBJ1-1
v_call: TRBV15

cdr3_aa: CSVEESFRGAGYTF
j_call: TRBJ1-2
v_call: TRBV29-1

cdr3_aa: CASSRRGGYTF
j_call: TRBJ1-2
v_call: TRBV5-4

cdr3_aa: CASSEVAGQETQYF
j_call: TRBJ2-5
v_call: TRBV10-1

cdr3_aa: CASSQDVDSGLTDTQYF
j_call: TRBJ2-3
v_call: TRBV4-3

cdr3_aa: CAWSGVRTNEKLFF
j_call: TRBJ1-4
v_call: TRBV30

cdr3_aa: CSSTPPVDRGFNEQFF
j_call: TRBJ2-1
v_call: TRBV7-9

cdr3_aa: CASSPLSSYNEQFF
j_call: TRBJ2-1
v_call: TRBV7-9

cdr3_aa: CASSLTVYLTDTQYF
j_call: TRBJ2-3
v_call: TRBV11-2

cdr3_aa: CASSPISGIKGYEQYF
j_call: TRBJ2-7
v_call: TRBV19

cdr3_aa: CASRGQGRHNEQFF
j_call: TRBJ2-1
v_call: TRBV4-1

cdr3_aa: CASSLAGRYEQYF
j_call: TRBJ2-7
v_call: TRBV5-1

cdr3_aa: CASSYSRTGDYNEQFF
j_call: TRBJ2-1
v_call: TRBV6-5

cdr3_aa: CASSLAGTNEKLFF
j_call: TRBJ1-4
v_call: TRBV11-2

cdr3_aa: CASSVGITDTQYF
j_call: TRBJ2-3
v_call: TRBV11-3

cdr3_aa: CASSLAAGDRGKETQYF
j_call: TRBJ2-5
v_call: TRBV5-1

cdr3_aa: CASSYWTVNYGYTF
j_call: TRBJ1-2
v_call: TRBV7-2

cdr3_aa: CASSYTGLADGYTF
j_call: TRBJ1-2
v_call: TRBV9

cdr3_aa: CAISLYSGRDTYEQYF
j_call: NA
v_call: TRBV10-3

cdr3_aa: CASSEVEVQYF
j_call: TRBJ2-5
v_call: TRBV25-1

cdr3_aa: CASSLSRGAVGENTEAFF
j_call: TRBJ1-1
v_call: TRBV5-4

cdr3_aa: CASSADRGRDEKLFF
j_call: TRBJ1-4
v_call: TRBV19

cdr3_aa: CASSLGAGLHEQYF
j_call: TRBJ2-7
v_call: TRBV11-3

cdr3_aa: CASSPGGGSYNEQFF
j_call: TRBJ2-1
v_call: TRBV5-8

cdr3_aa: CASSSLAGGGDTQYF
j_call: TRBJ2-3
v_call: TRBV6-5

cdr3_aa: CASSINGGTGNTIYF
j_call: TRBJ1-3
v_call: TRBV19

cdr3_aa: CASSVGLADQETQYF
j_call: TRBJ2-5
v_call: TRBV9

cdr3_aa: CSVVVGANEKLFF
j_call: TRBJ1-4
v_call: TRBV29-1

cdr3_aa: CASSLALAGGYEQYF
j_call: TRBJ2-7
v_call: TRBV7-9

cdr3_aa: CASRPDSRSYNSPLHF
j_call: TRBJ1-6
v_call: TRBV5-1

cdr3_aa: CASSQTGTTEAFF
j_call: TRBJ1-1
v_call: TRBV11-3

cdr3_aa: CASSIRSSLVHGYTF
j_call: TRBJ1-2
v_call: TRBV19

cdr3_aa: CASSYSRGPEAFF
j_call: TRBJ1-1
v_call: TRBV6-5

cdr3_aa: CASSPDGGYNQPQHF
j_call: TRBJ1-5
v_call: TRBV18

cdr3_aa: CASSARLAGVNEQFF
j_call: TRBJ2-1
v_call: TRBV6-4

cdr3_aa: CASSPGGELTQYF
j_call: TRBJ2-3
v_call: TRBV18

cdr3_aa: CASSLGTGEADEQYF
j_call: TRBJ2-7
v_call: TRBV5-6

cdr3_aa: CASSPGGLAGLLYGTDTQYF
j_call: TRBJ2-3
v_call: TRBV7-3

cdr3_aa: CASSPWGTGGYLTEAFF
j_call: TRBJ1-1
v_call: TRBV27

cdr3_aa: CASSSGRQETQYF
j_call: TRBJ2-5
v_call: TRBV19

cdr3_aa: CASGKGTTNEKLFF
j_call: TRBJ1-4
v_call: TRBV27

cdr3_aa: CASSRRASGSWPQETQYF
j_call: TRBJ2-5
v_call: TRBV14

cdr3_aa: CAWSVRGAAEAFF
j_call: TRBJ1-1
v_call: TRBV30